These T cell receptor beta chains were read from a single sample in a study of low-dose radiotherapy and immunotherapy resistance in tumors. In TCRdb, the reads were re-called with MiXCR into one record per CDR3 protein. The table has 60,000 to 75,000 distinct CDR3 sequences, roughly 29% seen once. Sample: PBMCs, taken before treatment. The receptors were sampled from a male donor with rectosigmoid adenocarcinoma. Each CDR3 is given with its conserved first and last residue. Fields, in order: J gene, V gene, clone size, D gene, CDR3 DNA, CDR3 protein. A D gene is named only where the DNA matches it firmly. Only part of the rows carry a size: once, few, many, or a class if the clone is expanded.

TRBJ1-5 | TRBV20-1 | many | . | TGCAGTGCAGGGTACGGCAATCAGCCCCAGCATTTT | CSAGYGNQPQHF
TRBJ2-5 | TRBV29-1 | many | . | TGCAGCGTTGATTTGGGCAGAGAAGAGACCCAGTACTTC | CSVDLGREETQYF
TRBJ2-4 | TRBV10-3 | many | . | TGTGCCATCAGTGAAGGAGAAAACATTCAGTACTTC | CAISEGENIQYF
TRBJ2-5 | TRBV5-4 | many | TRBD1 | TGTGCCAGCAGCTTCGGGACAGGGGGACGGGAGACCCAGTACTTC | CASSFGTGGRETQYF
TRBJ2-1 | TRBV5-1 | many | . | TGCGCCAGCAGCTTGGAATCTATTTACAATGAGCAGTTCTTC | CASSLESIYNEQFF
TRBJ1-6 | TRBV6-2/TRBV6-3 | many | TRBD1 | TGTGCCAGCAGTACCAGACAGGGGCCTAATTCACCCCTCCACTTT | CASSTRQGPNSPLHF
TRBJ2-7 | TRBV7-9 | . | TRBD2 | TGTGCCAGCAGCCATGGACTAGCGGGAGTCCACTTC | CASSHGLAGVHF
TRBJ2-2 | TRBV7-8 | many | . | TGTGCCAGCAGCTTACAGGGGAGCACCGGGGAGCTGTTTTTT | CASSLQGSTGELFF
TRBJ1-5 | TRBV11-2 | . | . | TGTGCCAGCAGCCCAGAATGGGGGCAGCCCCAGCATTTT | CASSPEWGQPQHF
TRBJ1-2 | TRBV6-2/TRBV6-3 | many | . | TGTGCCAGCGGTCAGCGGTCCGGCTACACCTTC | CASGQRSGYTF
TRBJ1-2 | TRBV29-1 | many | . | TGCAGCGCTGAGTCGGCGCAGGGAGCTGGCTACACCTTC | CSAESAQGAGYTF
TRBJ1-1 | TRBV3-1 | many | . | TGTGCCAGCAGCCCGACGGGGGAGGGAATGAACACTGAAGCTTTCTTT | CASSPTGEGMNTEAFF
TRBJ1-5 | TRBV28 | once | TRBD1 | TGTGCCAGCAGTCCCGAGGACAGGTGGAATCAGCCCCAGCATTTT | CASSPEDRWNQPQHF
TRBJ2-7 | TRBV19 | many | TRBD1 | TGTGCCAGTAGTCTGGGGACAGGGATCTACGAGCAGTACTTC | CASSLGTGIYEQYF
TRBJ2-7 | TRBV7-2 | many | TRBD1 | TGTGCCAGCAGTGGGACAGGGAGGTCCTACGAGCAGTACTTC | CASSGTGRSYEQYF
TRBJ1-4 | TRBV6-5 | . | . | TGTGCCAGCAGTTACGCCGGGAGGATTAATGAAAAACTGTTTTTT | CASSYAGRINEKLFF
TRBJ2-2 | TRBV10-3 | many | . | TGTGCCATCAGTGAGCGTCAGGGAATTGGAAACACCGGGGAGCTGTTTTTT | CAISERQGIGNTGELFF
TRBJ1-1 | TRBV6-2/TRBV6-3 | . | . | TGTGCCAGCAGTTACGGCCTAACTGTGGCTGAAGCTTTCTTT | CASSYGLTVAEAFF
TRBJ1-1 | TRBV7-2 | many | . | TGTGCCAGCAGCTCCCGGCAGCCCAACACTGAAGCTTTCTTT | CASSSRQPNTEAFF
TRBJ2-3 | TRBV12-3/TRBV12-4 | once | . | TGTGCCAGCAGTTCAACGACTACCCAGACTGACCTAGATACGCAGTATTTT | CASSSTTTQTDLDTQYF
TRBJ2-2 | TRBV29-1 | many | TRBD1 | TGCAGCGTACCGGGACAGGGAACCGGGGAGCTGTTTTTT | CSVPGQGTGELFF
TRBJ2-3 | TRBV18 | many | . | TGTGCCAGCTCACCTGCAGGGATGTATTCCACAGATACGCAGTATTTT | CASSPAGMYSTDTQYF
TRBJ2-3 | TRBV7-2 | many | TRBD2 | TGTGCCAGCAGCTTAGTAGGGACTAGACGTGATACGCAGTATTTT | CASSLVGTRRDTQYF
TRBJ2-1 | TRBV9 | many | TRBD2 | TGTGCCAGCAGCGCCGGGACTAGCGGGAGACATGAGCAGTTCTTC | CASSAGTSGRHEQFF
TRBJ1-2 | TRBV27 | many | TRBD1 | TGTGCCAGCAGAGACAGGGGGCAAAGGTATGGCTACACCTTC | CASRDRGQRYGYTF
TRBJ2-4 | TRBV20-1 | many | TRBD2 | TGCAGTGCTAGCGGGACTAGCGGGAGTGTTGAAAACATTCAGTACTTC | CSASGTSGSVENIQYF
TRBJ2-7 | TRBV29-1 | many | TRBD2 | TGCAGCGCCAGGACTAGCGGGGGATACGAGCAGTACTTC | CSARTSGGYEQYF
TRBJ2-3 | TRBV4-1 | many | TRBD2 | TGCGCCAGCAACCGACCTGGGCGGGAGACTACAGATACGCAGTATTTT | CASNRPGRETTDTQYF
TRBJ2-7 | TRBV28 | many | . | TGTGCCAGCAAAAAACACAGCGGCGGACAGAGCTCCTACGAGCAGTACTTC | CASKKHSGGQSSYEQYF
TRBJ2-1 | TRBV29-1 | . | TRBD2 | TGCAGCGCTAACAACCCGGGACTAGCAAACCACAATGAGCAGTTCTTC | CSANNPGLANHNEQFF
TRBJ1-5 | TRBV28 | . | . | TGTGCCAGCACAGGAGGGGGTCTCTCTAGCAATCAGCCCCAGCATTTT | CASTGGGLSSNQPQHF
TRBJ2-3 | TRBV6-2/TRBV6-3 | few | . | TGTGCCAGCAGCTGGGACGACACAGATACGCAGTATTTT | CASSWDDTDTQYF
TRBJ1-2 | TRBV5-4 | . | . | TGTGCCAGCAGCTTGGACAGACATGGCGGCTACACCTTC | CASSLDRHGGYTF
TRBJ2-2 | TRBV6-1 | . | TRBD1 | TGTGCCAGTCCGACAGGGGCCGGGGAGCTGTTTTTT | CASPTGAGELFF
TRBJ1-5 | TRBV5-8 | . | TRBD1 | TGTGCCAGCAGCTTGCGGGACAGTTGGGGGCCAGATCAGCCCCAGCATTTT | CASSLRDSWGPDQPQHF
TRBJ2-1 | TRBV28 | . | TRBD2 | TGTGCCAGCAGTTTACTGCCGGCCAGGGTAGCGGGAACTACCTCCTACAATGAGCAGTTCTTC | CASSLLPARVAGTTSYNEQFF
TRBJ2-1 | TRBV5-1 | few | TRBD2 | TGCGCCAGCAGCCCACGGACTAGCGGGGGGGAGTTCTTC | CASSPRTSGGEFF